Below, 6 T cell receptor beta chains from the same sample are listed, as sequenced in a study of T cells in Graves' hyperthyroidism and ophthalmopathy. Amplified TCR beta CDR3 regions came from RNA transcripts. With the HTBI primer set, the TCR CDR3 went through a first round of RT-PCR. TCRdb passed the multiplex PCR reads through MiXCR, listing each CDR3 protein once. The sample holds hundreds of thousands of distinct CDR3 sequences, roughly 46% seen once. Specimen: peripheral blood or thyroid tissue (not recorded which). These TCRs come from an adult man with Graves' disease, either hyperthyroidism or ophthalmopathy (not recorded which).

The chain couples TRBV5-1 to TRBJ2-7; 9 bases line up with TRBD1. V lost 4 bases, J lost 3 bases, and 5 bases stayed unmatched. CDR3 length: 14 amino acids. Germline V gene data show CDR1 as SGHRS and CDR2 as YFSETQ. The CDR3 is CASSGTGIFYEQYF. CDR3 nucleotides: TGCGCCAGCAGCGGGACAGGGATCTTCTACGAGCAGTACTTC.

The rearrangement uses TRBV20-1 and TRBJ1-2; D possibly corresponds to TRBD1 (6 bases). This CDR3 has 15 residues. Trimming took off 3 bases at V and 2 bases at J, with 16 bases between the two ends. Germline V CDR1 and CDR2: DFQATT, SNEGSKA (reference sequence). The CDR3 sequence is CSASSLGGQNYGYTF. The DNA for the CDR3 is TGCAGTGCTAGTTCGCTGGGGGGGCAGAACTATGGCTACACCTTC.

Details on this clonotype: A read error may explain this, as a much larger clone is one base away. The CDR3 bases are TGTGCCACCAGTGATTCCGGGACACAGGGGAGCACTGAAGCTTTCTTT. It is translated as CATSDSGTQGSTEAFF. The chain has TRBV24-1 and TRBJ1-1; 7 positions match TRBD1. CDR1 is KGHDR, CDR2 SFDVKD, per germline. V shed 2 bases, J shed 4 bases, and the junction held 9 bases outside the gene matches. This CDR3 region has 16 residues.

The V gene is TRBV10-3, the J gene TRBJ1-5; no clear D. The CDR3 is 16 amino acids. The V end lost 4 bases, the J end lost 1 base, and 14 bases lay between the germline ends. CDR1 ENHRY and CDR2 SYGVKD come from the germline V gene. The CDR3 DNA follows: TGTGCCATCAGTGTCGACGGGAGCAAAAGCAATCAGCCCCAGCATTTT. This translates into CAISVDGSKSNQPQHF.

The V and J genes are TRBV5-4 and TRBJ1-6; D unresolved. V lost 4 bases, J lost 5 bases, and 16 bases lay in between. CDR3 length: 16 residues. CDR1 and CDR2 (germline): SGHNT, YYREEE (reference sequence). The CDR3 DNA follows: TGTGCCAGCAGCGTGGCCGGACTCCATGATAATTCACCCCTCCACTTT. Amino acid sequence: CASSVAGLHDNSPLHF.

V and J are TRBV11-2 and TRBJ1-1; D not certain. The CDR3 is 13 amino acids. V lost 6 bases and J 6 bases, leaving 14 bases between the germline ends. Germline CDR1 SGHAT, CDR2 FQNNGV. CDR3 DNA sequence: TGTGCCAGCAGTTTATCATGGTTCTCTGAAGCTTTCTTT. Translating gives CASSLSWFSEAFF.